A single sample is the source of the 28 T cell receptor beta chains below, sequenced in a study of T cell changes during pregnancy in multiple sclerosis. Measured with immunoSEQ multiplex PCR; TCRdb has only the in-frame clones, and not every one. Here the sample spans about 93,000 clones, roughly 92% being singletons. This sample comprised peripheral blood, obtained after pregnancy. The receptors originated from a female donor with multiple sclerosis, enrolled in a pregnancy study.

The chain links TRBV29-1 to TRBJ2-2, with TRBD2 identical over 7 bases. Per the germline V gene, CDR1 is SQVTM and CDR2 is ANQGSEA. V was pared by 4 bases and J by 3 bases, with 11 bases of the junction left unmatched. This CDR3 is 16 amino acids long. This CDR3 reads CSVGISTAGDTGELFF. The CDR3, as DNA: TGCAGCGTTGGAATTAGTACGGCGGGGGACACCGGGGAGCTGTTTTTT.

This clone was picked up a small number of times. The V call is TRBV19, the J call TRBJ1-5; D is perhaps TRBD1 (6 bases). Germline V gives CDR1 LNHDA, CDR2 SQIVND (reference sequence). V lost 10 bases and J 4 bases, leaving 20 bases between the germline ends. The CDR3 has 15 amino acids. CDR3 nucleotide sequence: TGTGCCACCACGGCACGAGGACAGACAAATCAGCCCCAGCATTTT. Translated, it gives CATTARGQTNQPQHF.

J is TRBJ2-3 and V is TRBV7-9; 9 bases agree with TRBD2. The ends lost 5 bases at V and 6 bases at J; junction bases unmatched: 15. CDR1 and CDR2 (germline): SEHNR, FQNEAQ (reference sequence). The CDR3 is 17 residues long. CDR3 sequence reads: CASSVHLAGAPRDTQYF. For the CDR3, the DNA is TGTGCCAGCAGCGTCCATTTAGCGGGGGCCCCTCGGGATACGCAGTATTTT.

With respect to this clone: The CDR3 carries no conserved terminal phenylalanine or tryptophan, so it likely arises from a read error. The DNA is omitted, as the CDR3 cannot be located on it reliably, and the CDR3 follows TCRdb's listing. J is TRBJ1-2 and V is TRBV10-1; TRBD1 is the table's D call, not checked against the DNA. Ends included, the CDR3 has 9 residues. Germline-derived CDR1 and CDR2 are WNHNN and SYGVQD (reference sequence). The CDR3 loop reads CASRSDRGN.

This sequence joins TRBV7-9 and TRBJ1-2; D possibly corresponds to TRBD1 (5 bases). V was trimmed by 0 bases and J by 0 bases, leaving 8 bases between them. The germline V gene encodes CDR1 SEHNR and CDR2 FQNEAQ (reference sequence). The CDR3 extends over 15 amino acids. The CDR3 region is CASSLAGGANYGYTF. The CDR3 nucleotides are TGTGCCAGCAGCTTAGCGGGAGGGGCTAACTATGGCTACACCTTC.

This rearrangement joins TRBV2 to TRBJ2-7; 9 positions match TRBD1. V was clipped by 4 bases and J by 3 bases; unmatched bases: 7. From germline, CDR1 is SNHLY and CDR2 FYNNEI. The CDR3 extends over 15 amino acids. The CDR3 loop reads CASSGGQGQLYEQYF. The CDR3 region has the DNA TGTGCCAGCAGTGGGGGACAGGGTCAACTCTACGAGCAGTACTTC. The entire variable domain, with the rest obtained from reference TRBV2 and TRBJ2-7, is as follows: EPEVTQTPSHQVTQMGQEVILRCVPISNHLYFYWYRQILGQKVEFLVSFYNNEISEKSEIFDDQFSVERPDGSNFTLKIRSTKLEDSAMYFCASSGGQGQLYEQYFGPGTRLTVT.

The rearrangement uses TRBV18 and TRBJ1-4; 9 bases match TRBD1. The CDR3 runs 15 residues. With V trimmed by 4 bases and J by 1 base, 1 base remained unmatched. The germline V gene has CDR1 KGHSH and CDR2 LQKENI. This chain's CDR3 is CASSRGQGTNEKLFF. The CDR3 DNA follows: TGTGCCAGCTCACGGGGACAGGGAACTAATGAAAAACTGTTTTTT. The whole variable domain, filled in from reference TRBV18 and TRBJ1-4, reads NAGVMQNPRHLVRRRGQEARLRCSPMKGHSHVYWYRQLPEEGLKFMVYLQKENIIDESGMPKERFSAEFPKEGPSILRIQQVVRGDSAAYFCASSRGQGTNEKLFFGSGTQLSVL.

The gene calls are TRBV2 and TRBJ1-4, with D uncertain. Germline CDR1 reads SNHLY; CDR2 reads FYNNEI. V was shortened by 6 bases and J by 6 bases, with 14 bases between the two germline ends. The CDR3 extends over 14 amino acids. The CDR3 sequence is CASSLDGGDEKLFF. The CDR3 DNA reads as TGTGCCAGCAGCCTAGACGGCGGGGATGAAAAACTGTTTTTT. The complete variable domain, with remaining parts taken from reference TRBV2 and TRBJ1-4, reads EPEVTQTPSHQVTQMGQEVILRCVPISNHLYFYWYRQILGQKVEFLVSFYNNEISEKSEIFDDQFSVERPDGSNFTLKIRSTKLEDSAMYFCASSLDGGDEKLFFGSGTQLSVL.

J is TRBJ2-7 and V is TRBV4-3; D is unclear. Germline V CDR1 and CDR2: LGHNA, YSLEER. This CDR3 spans 14 amino acids. The V and J ends lost 0 bases and 3 bases respectively, with 9 bases between them. In DNA form, the CDR3 reads TGCGCCAGCAGCCAAGACCTTCAGGTCTACGAGCAGTACTTC. It translates to CASSQDLQVYEQYF.

The V gene is TRBV7-9, the J gene TRBJ2-1; D possibly corresponds to TRBD1 (5 bases). Germline V gives CDR1 SEHNR, CDR2 FQNEAQ (reference sequence). The CDR3 sequence is 13 residues long. Trimming left V 4 bases short and J 5 bases short, with 9 bases between. The DNA of the CDR3 is TGTGCCAGCAGCTCGGACAAAGACAATGAGCAGTTCTTC. Translated: CASSSDKDNEQFF.

The chain has TRBV6-5 and TRBJ1-1; D uncertain. This CDR3 comprises 16 residues. Looked up from germline, CDR1 is MNHEY and CDR2 is SVGAGI. The V end was cut by 4 bases, the J end by 7 bases, with 22 bases between. CDR3 loop: CASSSLTRSAGVEAFF. The CDR3 DNA reads as TGTGCCAGCAGTTCCCTCACACGGTCGGCCGGGGTTGAAGCTTTCTTT.

The chain has TRBV6-5 and TRBJ2-7; weak D call: TRBD1 (6 bases). The germline V gene encodes CDR1 MNHEY and CDR2 SVGAGI. The CDR3 contains 13 residues. V was shortened by 2 bases and J by 1 base, with 6 bases between the two germline ends. This CDR3 reads CASSYGQSYEQYF. The DNA of the CDR3 is TGTGCCAGCAGTTACGGACAGTCCTACGAGCAGTACTTC.

V is TRBV30 and J is TRBJ1-3, with 9 bases fitting TRBD1. The CDR3 length is 14 residues. Trimming at V came to 5 bases and at J to 3 bases, leaving 5 bases not matched to a gene. CDR1 and CDR2 from the germline V gene are GTSNPN and SVGIG (reference sequence). As DNA, the CDR3 is TGTGCCTGGGTACAGGGGGCTTATGGAAACACCATATATTTT. Encoded protein: CAWVQGAYGNTIYF. The full variable domain, rest sourced from reference TRBV30 and TRBJ1-3, is SQTIHQWPATLVQPVGSPLSLECTVEGTSNPNLYWYRQAAGRGLQLLFYSVGIGQISSEVPQNLSASRPQDRQFILSSKKLLLSDSGFYLCAWVQGAYGNTIYFGEGSWLTVV.

The chain combines TRBV5-1 with TRBJ1-5; D uncertain. The CDR3 is made up of 15 amino acids. Germline CDR1 SGHRS, CDR2 YFSETQ. Trimming cost V 0 bases and J 0 bases, with 7 bases left between them. CDR3 residues: CASSLGGNSNQPQHF. CDR3 nucleotide sequence: TGCGCCAGCAGCTTGGGCGGGAATAGCAATCAGCCCCAGCATTTT.

This chain uses TRBV30 with TRBJ1-2; D perhaps matches TRBD1 (6 bases). V gave up 4 bases and J gave up 8 bases, with 17 bases separating them. The CDR3 extends over 13 amino acids. Germline loops: CDR1 GTSNPN, CDR2 SVGIG (reference sequence). CDR3 residues: CAWTSQGVRGYTF. CDR3 coding DNA: TGTGCCTGGACATCACAGGGTGTGAGGGGCTACACCTTC.

This clone was seen only a few times. The chain employs TRBV6-4 and TRBJ2-2, with TRBD1 as a possible D gene (7 bases). This CDR3 contains 15 residues. Trimming removed 3 bases at V and 2 bases at J, with 10 bases between. CDR1 and CDR2 from the germline V gene are MRHNA and SNTAGT. The DNA of the CDR3 is TGTGCCAGCAGTGAGCAGGGGGGAAACACCGGGGAGCTGTTTTTT. The encoded protein is CASSEQGGNTGELFF.

The chain employs TRBV12-5 and TRBJ1-5; no firm D call. V was cut by 8 bases and J by 6 bases, with 11 bases left in between. The CDR3 covers 12 residues. Per germline, CDR1 LGHNT and CDR2 FRNRAP. CDR3 in amino acids: CASSAVTQPQHF. CDR3 nucleotide sequence: TGTGCTAGTTCCGCGGTTACTCAGCCCCAGCATTTT.

The chain has TRBV25-1 and TRBJ1-5, with D possibly being TRBD1 (6 bases). The V end lost 3 bases, the J end lost 4 bases, and 10 bases lay between the germline ends. Germline values: CDR1 MGHDK, CDR2 SYGVNS. The CDR3 runs 14 residues. The CDR3 DNA follows: TGTGCCAGCAGTGACCACAGGGCAAATCAGCCCCAGCATTTT. The encoded protein is CASSDHRANQPQHF.

The V and J genes are TRBV4-1 and TRBJ2-7, with a tentative D call TRBD2 (5 bases). This CDR3 is 14 amino acids long. V lost 0 bases and J 6 bases, leaving 12 bases between the germline ends. The germline gives CDR1 MGHRA, CDR2 YSYEKL. The DNA of the CDR3 is TGCGCCAGCAGCCAAGATTTTGGAGGTCTCGAGCAGTACTTC. Its translation: CASSQDFGGLEQYF.

The CDR3 loop is CASSQDKGWGEAFF. The CDR3 DNA follows: TGTGCCAGCAGCCAAGATAAGGGGTGGGGTGAAGCTTTCTTT. The V and J genes are TRBV4-2 and TRBJ1-1; TRBD1 is a possible D gene (5 bases). The germline V and J ends were trimmed by 0 bases and 7 bases, with 12 bases remaining between them. Germline V gene data show CDR1 as LGHNA and CDR2 as YNFKEQ. The CDR3 is 14 residues long.

The chain combines TRBV2 with TRBJ1-2, with 10 bases that match TRBD1. The V gene end was trimmed by 9 bases and the J gene end by 0 bases; junction bases not matched to a gene: 10. Looked up from germline, CDR1 is SNHLY and CDR2 is FYNNEI. The CDR3 has 16 amino acids. The CDR3 protein is CASPGQGTSPNYGYTF. In DNA, the CDR3 is TGTGCCAGTCCGGGACAGGGGACATCCCCTAACTATGGCTACACCTTC. Variable domain in full (rest from reference TRBV2 and TRBJ1-2): EPEVTQTPSHQVTQMGQEVILRCVPISNHLYFYWYRQILGQKVEFLVSFYNNEISEKSEIFDDQFSVERPDGSNFTLKIRSTKLEDSAMYFCASPGQGTSPNYGYTFGSGTRLTVV.

The V call is TRBV7-9, the J call TRBJ2-7; 9 bases are a match to TRBD1. Trimming took 4 bases from V and 6 from J; bases not matched to a gene: 7. The CDR3 length is 14 residues. The V gene's germline CDR1 is SEHNR and CDR2 FQNEAQ (reference sequence). The CDR3 DNA reads TGTGCCAGCAGCTCCGGGACAGGGAGGACCGAGCAGTACTTC. Its protein is CASSSGTGRTEQYF.

The chain couples TRBV25-1 to TRBJ1-5, with D possibly TRBD1 on 5 matching bases. The CDR3 extends over 15 amino acids. Germline assignment: CDR1 MGHDK and CDR2 SYGVNS. V was clipped by 5 bases and J by 0 bases, with 11 bases between them. CDR3 coding DNA: TGTGCCAGCAGTCCGGGACTCCTTAGCAATCAGCCCCAGCATTTT. Its protein is CASSPGLLSNQPQHF. Combining the CDR3 with reference TRBV25-1 and TRBJ1-5 gives the whole variable domain EADIYQTPRYLVIGTGKKITLECSQTMGHDKMYWYQQDPGMELHLIHYSYGVNSTEKGDLSSESTVSRIRTEHFPLTLESARPSHTSQYLCASSPGLLSNQPQHFGDGTRLSIL.

This chain uses TRBV9 with TRBJ1-6, with unresolved D. CDR3 length: 14 residues. The germline V and J ends were trimmed by 2 bases and 12 bases, with 15 bases remaining between them. Looked up from germline, CDR1 is SGDLS and CDR2 is YYNGEE. CDR3 sequence (DNA): TGTGCCAGCAGCGTGGTTAGCGGACCTAAACCCCTCCACTTT. The encoded protein is CASSVVSGPKPLHF. The entire variable domain, with the rest obtained from reference TRBV9 and TRBJ1-6, is as follows: DSGVTQTPKHLITATGQRVTLRCSPRSGDLSVYWYQQSLDQGLQFLIQYYNGEERAKGNILERFSAQQFPDLHSELNLSSLELGDSALYFCASSVVSGPKPLHFGNGTRLTVT.

This chain uses TRBV5-1 with TRBJ1-1; D gene unclear. Trimming cost V 0 bases and J 1 base, with 4 bases left between them. In germline, CDR1 is SGHRS, CDR2 YFSETQ. The CDR3 extends over 13 amino acids. CDR3 in DNA: TGCGCCAGCAGCTTGGGCGGGAACACTGAAGCTTTCTTT. Protein sequence: CASSLGGNTEAFF.

The chain links TRBV9 to TRBJ2-1; 8 positions match TRBD2. V was clipped by 3 bases and J by 4 bases; unmatched bases: 15. Germline-derived CDR1 and CDR2 are SGDLS and YYNGEE. CDR3 length equals 18 residues. The CDR3, as DNA: TGTGCCAGCAGCGCTCCTTCACGGCGAAGCGGGGGATACAATGAGCAGTTCTTC. As protein: CASSAPSRRSGGYNEQFF.

The genes are TRBV6-5 and TRBJ1-1; D uncertain. Germline V gives CDR1 MNHEY, CDR2 SVGAGI. V was clipped by 0 bases and J by 3 bases, with 11 bases between them. The length of the CDR3 is 15 residues. The chain's CDR3 is CASSYSRVLDTEAFF. In DNA form, the CDR3 reads TGTGCCAGCAGTTACTCTCGGGTATTGGACACTGAAGCTTTCTTT.

This chain links TRBV2 with TRBJ1-5; a weak D match, TRBD1 (5 bases). Between the trimmed V and J ends, which lost 1 base and 0 bases, there was a span of 16 bases. This CDR3 is 18 amino acids long. From germline, CDR1 is SNHLY and CDR2 FYNNEI. The CDR3 spells CASSEEKGAESSNQPQHF. CDR3 nucleotides: TGTGCCAGCAGTGAAGAAAAAGGGGCAGAATCTAGCAATCAGCCCCAGCATTTT.